The present T cell receptor (beta chain) was sequenced within a study of T-cell memory formation after mild COVID-19. In TCRdb, the 5' RACE reads were re-called with MiXCR into one record per CDR3 protein. This table holds fewer than 500,000 distinct CDR3 sequences, around a quarter found once. V was trimmed by 6 bases and J by 1 base, leaving 13 bases between them. CDR1 is SQVTM and CDR2 is ANQGSEA in the germline V gene. This CDR3 comprises 14 residues. The rearrangement uses TRBV29-1 and TRBJ1-5; D uncertain. The receptor was isolated from an adult woman who had mild COVID-19 (a few samples of this study predate the infection). Cell type and time point are not known. Sequenced sample: PBMCs or a T cell subset sorted from them (not recorded which). The CDR3 region has the DNA TGCAGCGTAGCCCTTCAGTCCAGCAATCAGCCCCAGCATTTT. Residues: CSVALQSSNQPQHF.